This record covers a single T cell receptor (beta chain). The data were taken from a study of cytomegalovirus exposure and HLA in healthy donors. V shed 10 bases, J shed 5 bases, and the junction held 8 bases outside the gene matches. The CDR3 is 15 residues long. In germline, CDR1 is LNHDA, CDR2 SQIVND (reference sequence). Use of 60 Vbeta and 13 Jbeta primers characterized the PCR. Profiling relied on immunoSEQ multiplex PCR, and the TCRdb table lists in-frame clones only, not all of them. The sample shows about 200,000 clones, almost 85% of them seen only once. The chain carries TRBV19 and TRBJ2-2; 12 nucleotides agree with TRBD1. The specimen was PBMCs. This clonotype originated in a woman between 50 and 59 years old in good health and CMV-seronegative. The CDR3 bases are TGTGCCACCTGCCGGGACAGGGGGCGGACCGGGGAGCTGTTTTTT. Translating it yields CATCRDRGRTGELFF.